This T cell receptor beta chain comes out of a study of blood T cell repertoires in COVID-19. Study as a whole: Samples of COVID-19 (acute and convalescent) were obtained from the United States, Italy and Spain.

Trimming took off 0 bases at V and 1 base at J, with 9 bases between the two ends. Germline loops: CDR1 LGHNA, CDR2 YNFKEQ. CDR3 length: 15 residues. The authors' processing: It was from reference gene primer amplification that nucleated cell counts were estimated. Repertoires were generated with immunoSEQ multiplex PCR, while TCRdb's copy carries only in-frame clones and drops some. V and J calls and clone size come straight from that table; D and trimming were deduced from the DNA. The sample has approximately 450,000 clones; around 89% are singletons. The chain uses TRBV4-2 and TRBJ1-1; possible D gene TRBD1, 5 bases. This TCR derives from a woman between 25 and 40 years old with acute or convalescent COVID-19. What was sequenced was peripheral blood. CDR3 nucleotides: TGTGCCAGCAGCCAAGAGAAGGGGCGGAACACTGAAGCTTTCTTT. Residues: CASSQEKGRNTEAFF.